Presented here are 26 T cell receptor beta chains from one specimen sequenced in a study of CD8+CD57+ T cells in acquired aplastic anemia. Patients included in sequencing had previously demonstrated CD8+CD57+ cell expansion by flow cytometry. Profiling of TCR beta VDJ combinations and CDR3 sequences used genomic DNA as template. TCRdb processed the reads anew with MiXCR; each CDR3 protein has one entry. This table holds 160,000 or so distinct CDR3 sequences, around half found once. Sequencing was carried out using sorted CD4+, CD8+, or CD8+CD57+ T cells (not recorded which) from PBMCs. The receptor source for this set is a human donor with aplastic anemia.

This rearrangement joins TRBV29-1 to TRBJ1-2, with D possibly being TRBD1 (6 bases). V was cut by 2 bases and J by 3 bases, with 13 bases left in between. Germline assignment: CDR1 SQVTM and CDR2 ANQGSEA. This CDR3 is 14 amino acids long. CDR3 amino acids: CSVETGSWDYGYTF. As DNA, the CDR3 is TGCAGCGTTGAAACAGGGAGTTGGGACTATGGCTACACCTTC.

This clonotype was seen a few times. V gene TRBV29-1 combines with J gene TRBJ1-2; no firm D call. Trimming left V 8 bases short and J 3 bases short, with 16 bases between. The CDR3 is made up of 13 amino acids. Germline CDR1 reads SQVTM; CDR2 reads ANQGSEA. In DNA form, the CDR3 reads TGCAGCTCCCAAGGACCCGTTGACTATGGCTACACCTTC. Translated, it gives CSSQGPVDYGYTF.

This clonotype occurred a few times. This chain's CDR3 is CSVEVGGATEAFF. The CDR3 DNA sequence: TGCAGCGTTGAAGTAGGAGGGGCCACTGAAGCTTTCTTT. The V call is TRBV29-1, the J call TRBJ1-1, with D maybe TRBD1 (5 bases). CDR1 is SQVTM, CDR2 ANQGSEA, per germline. This CDR3 spans 13 amino acids. The germline V and J ends were trimmed by 1 base and 4 bases, with 10 bases remaining between them.

The rearrangement uses TRBV24-1 and TRBJ2-7; TRBD1 aligns across 9 bases. Germline CDR1 and CDR2: KGHDR and SFDVKD. Losses at the gene ends were 4 bases for V and 7 bases for J; bases not matched to a gene: 10. The CDR3 spans 15 residues. CDR3 nucleotides: TGTGCCACCAGTGACACCGGGACAGGGTGGTTGGAGCAGTACTTC. Translated, it gives CATSDTGTGWLEQYF.

This clonotype was counted once. The rearrangement uses TRBV19 and TRBJ1-4; 7 bases fit TRBD1. V trimming: 5 bases; J trimming: 0 bases; junction bases outside the gene matches: 9. The CDR3 is 17 amino acids. In germline, CDR1 is LNHDA, CDR2 SQIVND (reference sequence). The CDR3 DNA is TGTGCCAGTAGTCCAGACAGGGAGGGGGCAACTAATGAAAAACTGTTTTTT. Its translation is CASSPDREGATNEKLFF.

The V gene is TRBV5-1, the J gene TRBJ1-6, with 8 bases fitting TRBD1. The V segment lost 4 bases and the J segment 7 bases; nucleotides outside the gene matches: 7. The CDR3 extends over 15 amino acids. Per germline, CDR1 SGHRS and CDR2 YFSETQ. CDR3 in DNA: TGCGCCAGCAGCCCAGAGGGACAGGCAAATTCACCCCTCCACTTT. Encoded protein: CASSPEGQANSPLHF.

The gene calls are TRBV7-6 and TRBJ2-3; TRBD2 agrees at 10 bases. Unmatched junction bases numbered 1, after V lost 3 bases and J lost 4 bases. In germline, CDR1 is SGHVS, CDR2 FNYEAQ. The CDR3 runs 14 residues. CDR3 in amino acids: CASSFGLAADTQYF. The DNA for the CDR3 is TGTGCCAGCAGCTTCGGACTAGCGGCAGATACGCAGTATTTT. The full variable domain, completed using reference TRBV7-6 and TRBJ2-3, is GAGVSQSPRYKVTKRGQDVALRCDPISGHVSLYWYRQALGQGPEFLTYFNYEAQQDKSGLPNDRFSAERPEGSISTLTIQRTEQRDSAMYRCASSFGLAADTQYFGPGTRLTVL.

The chain has TRBV15 and TRBJ1-5; unclear D gene. CDR1 LNHNV and CDR2 YYDKDF come from the germline V gene (reference sequence). With 9 bases removed from V and 11 bases from J, the gap between germline ends came to 20 bases. This CDR3 comprises 13 residues. The CDR3 coding sequence is TGTGCCACGGATAGGGATCTCGGGGAGGCCCAGCATTTT. Translating gives CATDRDLGEAQHF.

The sample holds many counts of this clonotype. J is TRBJ2-1 and V is TRBV12-3 or TRBV12-4; 9 bases match TRBD2. J gave up 7 bases and V 1 base, and 5 bases lay outside the gene matches. This CDR3 has 15 residues. CDR3 bases: TGTGCCAGCAGTTTAGGGGGCGGGAGGGCGAATGAGCAGTTCTTC. Translation gives CASSLGGGRANEQFF.

This chain joins TRBV29-1 and TRBJ2-7; 11 nucleotides align to TRBD1. The CDR3 totals 13 residues. V gave up 5 bases and J gave up 7 bases; unmatched junction bases: 7. CDR1 SQVTM and CDR2 ANQGSEA come from the germline V gene. The chain's CDR3 is CSVSRDRGTEQYF. In DNA, the CDR3 is TGCAGCGTTAGCCGGGACAGGGGGACGGAGCAGTACTTC.

This clonotype was seen a few times. Given a much more abundant clone one base away, this may be a read error. The chain carries TRBV5-1 and TRBJ2-3, with D possibly being TRBD1 (6 bases). The CDR3 spans 15 residues. Germline V gene sequence: CDR1 SGHRS, CDR2 YFSETQ. CDR3 nucleotides: TGCGCCGGCAGTCGAGGACAGACTAGCACAGATACGCAGTATTTT. Translated: CAGSRGQTSTDTQYF.

This clonotype was observed a few times. One base away lies a much larger clone, so this may be a sequencing read error. The CDR3 reads CASSHDNRVRQFF. CDR3 coding DNA: TGCGCCAGCAGCCATGATAATAGGGTTCGGCAGTTCTTC. J is TRBJ2-1 and V is TRBV4-1; no reliable D call. CDR3 size: 13 residues. Germline values: CDR1 MGHRA, CDR2 YSYEKL. The V gene lost 3 bases and the J gene lost 12 bases, with 15 bases spanning the gap.

CDR3 bases: TGTGCCAGCAGTGAAGGGACAGGGTTCGGGGAGCTGTTTTTT. Translating it yields CASSEGTGFGELFF. V usage is TRBV2 and J usage is TRBJ2-2; TRBD1 aligns across 8 bases. The trim removed 1 base at V and 7 bases at J, leaving 2 bases unmatched. The CDR3 loop spans 14 amino acids. Germline V gene data show CDR1 as SNHLY and CDR2 as FYNNEI.

This clonotype was counted a few times. This may be a read error: a much more frequent sequence differs by one nucleotide. V is TRBV11-1 and J is TRBJ1-3; D not certain. CDR3 length: 17 amino acids. Germline loops: CDR1 SGHAT, CDR2 FQDESV (reference sequence). This chain's CDR3 is CASSLGGRPGSGNIIYF. The CDR3 region has the DNA TGTGCCAGCAGCTTAGGCGGGAGACCCGGCTCTGGAAACATCATATATTTT.

The table lists this clonotype with many counts. The gene calls are TRBV7-2 and TRBJ1-6, with D maybe TRBD1 (5 bases). The germline V and J ends were trimmed by 2 bases and 10 bases, with 12 bases remaining between them. This CDR3 spans 14 amino acids. Germline V gene sequence: CDR1 SGHTA, CDR2 FQGNSA. This CDR3 reads CASSLPTVGSPLHF. CDR3 sequence (DNA): TGTGCCAGCAGCTTACCGACAGTGGGATCACCCCTCCACTTT. The complete variable domain, with remaining parts taken from reference TRBV7-2 and TRBJ1-6, reads GAGVSQSPSNKVTEKGKDVELRCDPISGHTALYWYRQSLGQGLEFLIYFQGNSAPDKSGLPSDRFSAERTGGSVSTLTIQRTQQEDSAVYLCASSLPTVGSPLHFGNGTRLTVT.

Written as DNA, the CDR3 is TGTGCCACCAGCGCCGACAGGGTTCCTACCGGGGAGCTGTTTTTT. This translates into CATSADRVPTGELFF. The chain is built from TRBV15 and TRBJ2-2; 7 bases are shared with TRBD1. This CDR3 has 15 amino acids. Germline CDR1 and CDR2: LNHNV and YYDKDF (reference sequence). V lost 5 bases and J lost 5; bases outside the gene matches: 8. Together with reference TRBV15 and TRBJ2-2, the CDR3 gives the full variable domain: DAMVIQNPRYQVTQFGKPVTLSCSQTLNHNVMYWYQQKSSQAPKLLFHYYDKDFNNEADTPDNFQSRRPNTSFCFLDIRSPGLGDTAMYLCATSADRVPTGELFFGEGSRLTVL.

This clonotype was detected ten times or more. This rearrangement joins TRBV10-2 to TRBJ2-2; 15 nucleotides line up with TRBD2. The junction had 1 base not matched to a gene; V was cut back by 6 bases and J by 5 bases. Germline CDR1 reads WSHSY; CDR2 reads SAAADI. This CDR3 is built from 15 residues. CDR3 protein: CASRGLAGGTGELFF. Here the CDR3 DNA reads TGCGCCAGCAGAGGACTAGCGGGAGGGACCGGGGAGCTGTTTTTT.

The V and J genes are TRBV7-9 and TRBJ2-1, with D uncertain. The CDR3 runs 12 residues. CDR1 and CDR2 (germline): SEHNR, FQNEAQ (reference sequence). With 8 bases removed from V and 7 bases from J, the gap between germline ends came to 12 bases. CDR3 in amino acids: CASGVGSNEQFF. CDR3 in DNA: TGTGCCAGCGGGGTAGGCTCAAATGAGCAGTTCTTC.

The chain joins TRBV29-1 to TRBJ2-7, with D unresolved. The J call may be incorrect, as the DNA end agrees better with TRBJ2-1. CDR1 and CDR2 from the germline V gene are SQVTM and ANQGSEA. The CDR3 sequence is 12 residues long. CDR3 region: CSVEQGYNEQFF. For the CDR3, the DNA is TGCAGCGTCGAGCAAGGGTACAATGAGCAGTTCTTC.

The rearrangement joins TRBV5-1 to TRBJ1-6, with 9 bases matching TRBD1. After removal of 4 bases from V and 6 bases from J, the junction contained 5 bases not matched to a gene. The CDR3 is 15 amino acids. The germline CDR1 and CDR2 sequences are SGHRS and YFSETQ. The CDR3 reads CASSREDRGNSPLHF. CDR3 DNA: TGCGCCAGCAGCAGGGAGGACAGGGGTAATTCACCCCTCCACTTT.

Ten or more counts support this clonotype. The J gene is TRBJ1-1, the V gene TRBV14; D gene uncertain. This CDR3 spans 13 amino acids. Germline-derived CDR1 and CDR2 are SGHDN and FVKESK. V lost 0 bases to trimming and J lost 11 bases, with 13 bases between them. As DNA, the CDR3 is TGTGCCAGCAGCCAAGACGTCCCGATACTGGCTTTCTTT. Translation gives CASSQDVPILAFF.

This clonotype was seen repeatedly, ten times or more. The chain is built from TRBV5-1 and TRBJ2-5, with D perhaps TRBD2 (5 bases). The CDR3 contains 14 residues. CDR1 SGHRS and CDR2 YFSETQ come from the germline V gene. Trimming removed 3 bases at V and 1 base at J, with 10 bases between. The CDR3: CASSSGRGQETQYF. In DNA, the CDR3 is TGCGCCAGCAGCTCCGGACGGGGCCAAGAGACCCAGTACTTC.

This chain links TRBV7-8 with TRBJ2-1; 7 bases are a match to TRBD2. After removal of 7 bases from V and 10 bases from J, the junction contained 13 bases not matched to a gene. CDR1 and CDR2 from the germline V gene are SGHVS and FQNEAQ. CDR3 length: 14 amino acids. The CDR3 reads CASTSTEGGSEQFF. CDR3 nucleotide sequence: TGTGCCAGCACCTCCACCGAGGGAGGGAGCGAGCAGTTCTTC.

The V gene is TRBV15, the J gene TRBJ1-1, with D hard to call. Germline V gene sequence: CDR1 LNHNV, CDR2 YYDKDF (reference sequence). The CDR3 runs 12 residues. The V end was cut by 5 bases, the J end by 3 bases, with 7 bases between. For the CDR3, the DNA is TGTGCCACCAGCCTTCGGGACACTGAAGCTTTCTTT. Protein sequence: CATSLRDTEAFF.

In this sample, this clonotype turned up once. Possible read error: a much larger clone is one base away. The chain has TRBV5-5 and TRBJ1-4; TRBD1 matches at 7 bases. Looked up from germline, CDR1 is SGHKS and CDR2 is YYEKEE (reference sequence). This CDR3 has 13 amino acids. CDR3 sequence (DNA): TGTGCCAGCAGCAGGGGGCGCTGGGAAAAACCGTTTTTT. It is translated as CASSRGRWEKPFF.

This clonotype was picked up many times. This chain connects TRBV5-6 to TRBJ2-7; 7 nucleotides match TRBD1. With 4 bases clipped from V and 3 bases from J, the junction kept 7 bases outside the gene matches. Looked up from germline, CDR1 is SGHDT and CDR2 is YYEEEE. This CDR3 comprises 14 residues. CDR3 in amino acids: CASSIDRALYEQYV. The CDR3 DNA follows: TGTGCCAGCAGCATCGACAGGGCCCTCTACGAGCAGTACGTC.